This TCR beta chain derives from a study of T cells in Graves' hyperthyroidism and ophthalmopathy. The CDR3 is 15 residues long. Germline V gene lookup returns CDR1 SGHRS and CDR2 YFSETQ. V was clipped by 0 bases and J by 3 bases, with 12 bases between them. Amplified TCR beta CDR3 regions came from RNA transcripts. With the HTBI primer set, the TCR CDR3 went through a first round of RT-PCR. TCRdb passed the multiplex PCR reads through MiXCR, listing each CDR3 protein once. This sample has hundreds of thousands of distinct CDR3 sequences, with 13% found just once. This clonotype was observed many times. Researchers defined stable Graves' hyperthyroidism as no ophthalmopathy progression within 18 months. Exclusion of patients followed from uncontrolled infection, other autoimmune disease, pregnancy or lactation.

V gene TRBV5-1 combines with J gene TRBJ1-1; tentative D call: TRBD1 (5 bases). The origin of this receptor is a young woman with Graves' hyperthyroidism. Sequences were obtained from blood. CDR3 in DNA: TGCGCCAGCAGCTTGGGGGTGGGGGTCCACACTGAAGCTTTCTTT. Protein product: CASSLGVGVHTEAFF.